This TCR beta chain was identified during a study of siplizumab effects on memory and regulatory T cells. The germline V and J ends were trimmed by 3 bases and 0 bases, with 9 bases remaining between them. CDR1 is ENHRY and CDR2 is SYGVKD in the germline V gene. The CDR3 consists of 14 residues. The assay was immunoSEQ multiplex PCR, and TCRdb's table has in-frame clones only and misses some. The profile shows about 100,000 clones, roughly 94% of them singletons. General study findings and limits: Naive T cells were seemingly more diverse than memory cells, and major contributions to the alloresponse seemed to be made by them.

This clone was counted once. Its target is not known. This receptor was obtained from a human donor in good health. This chain joins TRBV10-3 and TRBJ2-7; D not resolved. What was sequenced was Tregs sorted from blood. Here the CDR3 reads CAISDHGLSYEQYF. In DNA form, the CDR3 reads TGTGCCATCAGTGATCACGGGCTCTCCTACGAGCAGTACTTC.